The next 12 T cell receptor beta chains were all read from a single sample in a study of cytomegalovirus exposure and HLA in healthy donors. Only in-frame clones appear in the TCRdb table, and some are missing; sequencing was by immunoSEQ multiplex PCR. The data hold around 240,000 clones, with nearly 90% observed a single time. What was sequenced was PBMCs. The receptors shown here come from a woman in her late teens or twenties in good health and CMV-seronegative.

The rearrangement uses TRBV4-3 and TRBJ2-3; TRBD2 aligns across 9 bases. J gave up 6 bases and V 3 bases, and 13 bases lay outside the gene matches. This CDR3 has 17 residues. Germline values: CDR1 LGHNA, CDR2 YSLEER. CDR3 protein: CASSHTPGGGEEDTQYF. Here the CDR3 DNA reads TGCGCCAGCAGCCACACCCCTGGCGGGGGGGAGGAGGATACGCAGTATTTT.

This chain joins TRBV5-1 and TRBJ2-2, with D perhaps matching TRBD1 (6 bases). V lost 0 bases to trimming and J lost 4 bases, with 10 bases between them. Germline CDR1 is SGHRS and CDR2 is YFSETQ. CDR3 length equals 15 residues. Here the CDR3 reads CASSLGPGATGELFF. Written as DNA, the CDR3 is TGCGCCAGCAGCTTGGGGCCAGGGGCCACCGGGGAGCTGTTTTTT. Complete variable domain (other parts from reference TRBV5-1 and TRBJ2-2): KAGVTQTPRYLIKTRGQQVTLSCSPISGHRSVSWYQQTPGQGLQFLFEYFSETQRNKGNFPGRFSGRQFSNSRSEMNVSTLELGDSALYLCASSLGPGATGELFFGEGSRLTVL.

The gene calls are TRBV5-1 and TRBJ2-3; 16 nucleotides line up with TRBD2. Germline V gene sequence: CDR1 SGHRS, CDR2 YFSETQ. The CDR3 contains 18 residues. With V trimmed by 3 bases and J by 3 bases, 7 bases remained unmatched. In DNA, the CDR3 is TGCGCCAGCAGCTCGGGACTAGCGGGGGGGCCATGGACAGATACGCAGTATTTT. Translating gives CASSSGLAGGPWTDTQYF. Looking up the rest from reference TRBV5-1 and TRBJ2-3 gives the full variable domain: KAGVTQTPRYLIKTRGQQVTLSCSPISGHRSVSWYQQTPGQGLQFLFEYFSETQRNKGNFPGRFSGRQFSNSRSEMNVSTLELGDSALYLCASSSGLAGGPWTDTQYFGPGTRLTVL.

In this sample, this clone turned up a few times. The rearrangement links TRBV5-8 to TRBJ2-5, with 9 bases lining up with TRBD1. This CDR3 contains 16 residues. Per germline, CDR1 SGHTS and CDR2 YDEGEE. V gave up 1 base and J gave up 0 bases; unmatched junction bases: 4. CDR3 region: CASSLRTGGNQETQYF. The CDR3 DNA sequence: TGTGCCAGCAGCTTGCGTACAGGGGGCAACCAAGAGACCCAGTACTTC.

This chain joins TRBV11-2 and TRBJ1-1, with 7 bases aligning to TRBD1. The CDR3 extends over 12 amino acids. The germline V gene has CDR1 SGHAT and CDR2 FQNNGV. J was trimmed by 11 bases and V by 4 bases; bases with no gene match: 7. The CDR3 reads CASSSFQGVAFF. In nucleotides, the CDR3 is TGTGCCAGCAGCTCATTCCAGGGGGTTGCTTTCTTT. Full variable domain (missing parts from reference TRBV11-2 and TRBJ1-1): EAGVAQSPRYKIIEKRQSVAFWCNPISGHATLYWYQQILGQGPKLLIQFQNNGVVDDSQLPKDRFSAERLKGVDSTLKIQPAKLEDSAVYLCASSSFQGVAFFGQGTRLTVV.

The V gene is TRBV6-5, the J gene TRBJ2-7, with 11 positions matching TRBD1. The CDR3 has 14 residues. Germline CDR1 and CDR2: MNHEY and SVGAGI. The J segment lost 4 bases and the V segment lost 5 bases, leaving 4 bases of the junction unmatched. CDR3: CASSRTGGKYEQYF. DNA of the CDR3: TGTGCCAGCAGTCGGACAGGGGGCAAGTACGAGCAGTACTTC.

This clone has just a few counts. This chain links TRBV9 with TRBJ1-6; TRBD1 is a possible D gene (6 bases). The CDR3 runs 15 residues. The V end lost 1 base, the J end lost 10 bases, and 15 bases lay between the germline ends. Germline CDR1 reads SGDLS; CDR2 reads YYNGEE. The CDR3, as DNA: TGTGCCAGCAGCGTACAGGGGCCGCCAAACTCACCCCTCCACTTT. Translated: CASSVQGPPNSPLHF.

The V gene is TRBV2, the J gene TRBJ1-5, with 8 nucleotides matching TRBD1. The CDR3 consists of 13 residues. Germline V gene data show CDR1 as SNHLY and CDR2 as FYNNEI. Losses at the gene ends were 5 bases for V and 7 bases for J; bases not matched to a gene: 4. The DNA for the CDR3 is TGTGCCAGCAGTCAGGGGGCGAACCAGCCCCAGCATTTT. Translation: CASSQGANQPQHF.

This chain uses TRBV6-1 with TRBJ2-7, with D perhaps TRBD2 (6 bases). Germline assignment: CDR1 MNHNS and CDR2 SASEGT. Trimming stripped 7 bases from V and 4 bases from J, with 8 bases between. CDR3 length: 11 amino acids. The CDR3 is CASMGGYEQYV. CDR3 coding DNA: TGTGCCAGCATGGGGGGATACGAGCAGTACGTC.

This chain joins TRBV28 and TRBJ2-2; TRBD1 matches 8 bases. The germline V gene has CDR1 MDHEN and CDR2 SYDVKM. This CDR3 is 16 amino acids long. The V segment lost 5 bases and the J segment 5 bases; nucleotides outside the gene matches: 10. DNA of the CDR3: TGTGCCAGCAGTGGACTGACAGGGGAAATTACCGGGGAGCTGTTTTTT. Translating gives CASSGLTGEITGELFF.

This chain uses TRBV27 with TRBJ2-1; 12 bases align to TRBD2. CDR1 and CDR2 from the germline V gene are MNHEY and SMNVEV (reference sequence). The CDR3 covers 17 residues. V lost 6 bases to trimming and J lost 2 bases; unmatched junction nucleotides: 8. The DNA for the CDR3 is TGTGCCAGCAGCGTTTCTAGCGGGGGGGCCCCCTACAATGAGCAGTTCTTC. Translation: CASSVSSGGAPYNEQFF.

The chain uses TRBV4-1 and TRBJ1-5; no firm D call. Germline values: CDR1 MGHRA, CDR2 YSYEKL. This CDR3 region has 13 residues. V lost 8 bases, J lost 2 bases, and 10 bases lay in between. DNA of the CDR3: TGCGCCAGCGGGGAGGCTGGCAATCAGCCCCAGCATTTT. The encoded protein is CASGEAGNQPQHF.